These 20 T cell receptor beta chains share one sample of origin, sequenced in a study of T cell changes during pregnancy in multiple sclerosis. The repertoire was sequenced with immunoSEQ multiplex PCR; TCRdb's copy has only in-frame clones and lacks some. The table shows about 93,000 clones, with almost 95% occurring only once. Sample: peripheral blood, taken after pregnancy. These receptors came from a female donor with multiple sclerosis, enrolled in a pregnancy study.

The CDR3 sequence: CASSQDLRGYTF. As DNA, the CDR3 is TGCGCCAGCAGCCAAGACCTACGGGGCTACACCTTC. The chain employs TRBV4-3 and TRBJ1-2, with no clear D. With 0 bases removed from V and 8 bases from J, the gap between germline ends came to 7 bases. CDR3 length: 12 amino acids. Germline V gene sequence: CDR1 LGHNA, CDR2 YSLEER.

The chain recombines TRBV6-5 with TRBJ1-6, with a possible D match to TRBD1 (5 bases). The germline V and J ends were trimmed by 7 bases and 4 bases, with 8 bases remaining between them. This CDR3 comprises 13 residues. Germline-derived CDR1 and CDR2 are MNHEY and SVGAGI. CDR3 protein: CASTGAYNSPLHF. In DNA form, the CDR3 reads TGTGCCAGCACTGGGGCGTATAATTCACCCCTCCACTTT.

The rearrangement uses TRBV4-2 and TRBJ2-7; TRBD2 agrees at 8 bases. Germline trimming cut 0 bases from V and 0 bases from J; bases unmatched to any gene: 4. CDR3 length: 16 amino acids. Germline V CDR1 and CDR2: LGHNA, YNFKEQ. The CDR3 bases are TGTGCCAGCAGCCAAGAAGAGCGGGAGCCCTCCTACGAGCAGTACTTC. Amino acid sequence: CASSQEEREPSYEQYF.

The chain joins TRBV6-6 to TRBJ2-1; 9 nucleotides align to TRBD2. The germline V gene has CDR1 MNHNY and CDR2 SVGAGI (reference sequence). The CDR3 spans 15 residues. Trimming took 4 bases from V and 3 from J; bases not matched to a gene: 4. The CDR3 spells CASSFIAGDYNEQFF. CDR3 in DNA: TGTGCCAGCAGTTTCATAGCGGGGGACTACAATGAGCAGTTCTTC.

The chain employs TRBV5-1 and TRBJ1-2, with TRBD1 identical over 7 bases. This CDR3 region has 15 residues. Germline CDR1 reads SGHRS; CDR2 reads YFSETQ. The ends lost 4 bases at V and 1 base at J; junction bases unmatched: 7. In DNA form, the CDR3 reads TGCGCCAGCAGCCCTGACAGGGCTCATAACTATGGCTACACCTTC. This gives the protein CASSPDRAHNYGYTF.

The chain couples TRBV7-2 to TRBJ2-1; 9 nucleotides match TRBD2. The CDR3 consists of 12 residues. The V gene end was trimmed by 4 bases and the J gene end by 13 bases; junction bases not matched to a gene: 5. CDR1 and CDR2 (germline): SGHTA, FQGNSA. The CDR3 nucleotides are TGTGCCAGCAGCTCAGTAGCGGGGGACCAGTTCTTC. The encoded protein is CASSSVAGDQFF.

This chain joins TRBV7-9 and TRBJ1-5; D not resolved. The CDR3 covers 11 residues. With 7 bases removed from V and 4 bases from J, the gap between germline ends came to 5 bases. Germline loops: CDR1 SEHNR, CDR2 FQNEAQ (reference sequence). Here the CDR3 reads CASNGNQPQHF. The CDR3 coding sequence is TGTGCCAGCAACGGGAATCAGCCCCAGCATTTT.

This clone was recorded only once. The chain uses TRBV9 and TRBJ1-1; D remains unclear. Trimming cost V 3 bases and J 1 base, with 10 bases left between them. CDR3 length: 14 residues. Germline lookup yields CDR1 SGDLS and CDR2 YYNGEE. The CDR3 DNA sequence: TGTGCCAGCAGCGAGCGGGGTCAGAACACTGAAGCTTTCTTT. Its translation: CASSERGQNTEAFF.

This sequence joins TRBV11-2 and TRBJ2-7; 7 bases align to TRBD1. From germline, CDR1 is SGHAT and CDR2 FQNNGV. The CDR3 is 18 residues long. V shed 3 bases and J 3 bases; nucleotides not matched to a gene: 17. The CDR3 loop is CASSLISRGRGQVYEQYF. CDR3 sequence (DNA): TGTGCCAGCAGCTTGATTTCCCGGGGAAGGGGGCAGGTCTACGAGCAGTACTTC.

The chain uses TRBV11-1 and TRBJ2-7; 7 bases are shared with TRBD2. The CDR3 is 15 amino acids. Germline V gene lookup returns CDR1 SGHAT and CDR2 FQDESV (reference sequence). J gave up 3 bases and V 3 bases, and 8 bases lay outside the gene matches. The CDR3 sequence: CASSLTGGFFYEQYF. Here the CDR3 DNA reads TGTGCCAGCAGCTTGACGGGAGGATTTTTCTACGAGCAGTACTTC. Based on the CDR3 plus reference TRBV11-1 and TRBJ2-7, the full variable domain is EAEVAQSPRYKITEKSQAVAFWCDPISGHATLYWYRQILGQGPELLVQFQDESVVDDSQLPKDRFSAERLKGVDSTLKIQPAELGDSAMYLCASSLTGGFFYEQYFGPGTRLTVT.

The chain links TRBV5-6 to TRBJ2-4, with TRBD2 matching 7 bases. The CDR3 runs to 15 residues. Germline CDR1 SGHDT, CDR2 YYEEEE. V lost 4 bases, J lost 4 bases, and 8 bases stayed unmatched. CDR3 sequence (DNA): TGTGCCAGCAGCCCAAGCGGGAAGGGAAAAAACATTCAGTACTTC. This encodes CASSPSGKGKNIQYF.

This chain joins TRBV29-1 and TRBJ2-3; 7 bases match TRBD2. This CDR3 has 14 amino acids. J lost 3 bases, V lost 6 bases, and 9 bases had no gene match. Per the germline V gene, CDR1 is SQVTM and CDR2 is ANQGSEA. The CDR3 DNA reads as TGCAGCGTCACCGGGGAGGGGAATACAGATACGCAGTATTTT. Amino acid sequence: CSVTGEGNTDTQYF.

This chain links TRBV5-4 with TRBJ2-3, with D tentatively TRBD1 (5 bases). The CDR3 loop spans 14 amino acids. The V gene lost 4 bases and the J gene lost 2 bases, with 11 bases spanning the gap. Germline V gene data show CDR1 as SGHNT and CDR2 as YYREEE (reference sequence). The CDR3 here is CASSITGATDTQYF. CDR3 in DNA: TGTGCCAGCAGCATTACAGGAGCCACAGATACGCAGTATTTT. Full variable domain (missing parts from reference TRBV5-4 and TRBJ2-3): ETGVTQSPTHLIKTRGQQVTLRCSSQSGHNTVSWYQQALGQGPQFIFQYYREEENGRGNFPPRFSGLQFPNYSSELNVNALELDDSALYLCASSITGATDTQYFGPGTRLTVL.

This chain uses TRBV7-6 with TRBJ1-4, with 9 positions matching TRBD1. There are 15 residues in the CDR3. V gave up 1 base and J gave up 8 bases; unmatched junction bases: 5. Germline CDR1 and CDR2: SGHVS and FNYEAQ. CDR3 region: CASSLESDRGEKLFF. The CDR3 DNA reads as TGTGCCAGCAGCTTAGAATCGGACAGGGGCGAAAAACTGTTTTTT.

J is TRBJ2-5 and V is TRBV5-6; D is uncertain. The germline V gene has CDR1 SGHDT and CDR2 YYEEEE. The CDR3 is 15 residues long. Trimming pared 0 bases from V and 5 bases from J, leaving 14 bases between. The CDR3 spells CASSLANSLRETQYF. DNA for the CDR3: TGTGCCAGCAGCTTGGCCAATTCACTACGGGAGACCCAGTACTTC.

This sequence joins TRBV15 and TRBJ2-5; a possible D gene is TRBD1 (6 bases). V was cut by 1 base and J by 5 bases, with 20 bases left in between. The CDR3 is made up of 17 amino acids. Germline assignment: CDR1 LNHNV and CDR2 YYDKDF (reference sequence). CDR3 amino acids: CATSRAPPTGLGETQYF. CDR3 DNA: TGTGCCACCAGCAGAGCTCCCCCTACAGGGCTCGGGGAGACCCAGTACTTC. The whole variable domain, filled in from reference TRBV15 and TRBJ2-5, reads DAMVIQNPRYQVTQFGKPVTLSCSQTLNHNVMYWYQQKSSQAPKLLFHYYDKDFNNEADTPDNFQSRRPNTSFCFLDIRSPGLGDTAMYLCATSRAPPTGLGETQYFGPGTRLLVL.

The chain employs TRBV7-9 and TRBJ2-3; the D gene is possibly TRBD1 (6 bases). Trimming stripped 3 bases from V and 0 bases from J, with 10 bases between. The length of the CDR3 is 15 residues. The germline V gene has CDR1 SEHNR and CDR2 FQNEAQ (reference sequence). CDR3 DNA sequence: TGTGCCAGCAGCTTCACAGGGTCAAGCACAGATACGCAGTATTTT. This encodes CASSFTGSSTDTQYF.

As regards this clone: A read error may account for a junction end that differs from germline. The chain uses TRBV7-6 and TRBJ2-2; 15 bases align to TRBD2. From germline, CDR1 is SGHVS and CDR2 FNYEAQ. This CDR3 is 17 amino acids long. The CDR3 sequence is CTSSIGTSGGSTGELFF. CDR3 bases: TGTACCAGCAGCATAGGGACTAGCGGGGGGAGTACCGGGGAGCTGTTTTTT.

This clone came up many times. This sequence joins TRBV7-2 and TRBJ1-5, with D maybe TRBD1 (5 bases). The CDR3 contains 12 residues. Per the germline V gene, CDR1 is SGHTA and CDR2 is FQGNSA. Trimming stripped 0 bases from V and 9 bases from J, with 6 bases between. The chain's CDR3 is CASSLAQGPQHF. In DNA, the CDR3 is TGTGCCAGCAGCTTAGCGCAGGGGCCCCAGCATTTT.

The chain uses TRBV2 and TRBJ1-2; no definite D call. The CDR3 extends over 15 amino acids. V was pared by 2 bases and J by 4 bases, with 14 bases between. In germline, CDR1 is SNHLY, CDR2 FYNNEI. Here the CDR3 DNA reads TGTGCCAGCAGTGAAATGTTCGGGGTTACCTATGGCTACACCTTC. Protein product: CASSEMFGVTYGYTF.